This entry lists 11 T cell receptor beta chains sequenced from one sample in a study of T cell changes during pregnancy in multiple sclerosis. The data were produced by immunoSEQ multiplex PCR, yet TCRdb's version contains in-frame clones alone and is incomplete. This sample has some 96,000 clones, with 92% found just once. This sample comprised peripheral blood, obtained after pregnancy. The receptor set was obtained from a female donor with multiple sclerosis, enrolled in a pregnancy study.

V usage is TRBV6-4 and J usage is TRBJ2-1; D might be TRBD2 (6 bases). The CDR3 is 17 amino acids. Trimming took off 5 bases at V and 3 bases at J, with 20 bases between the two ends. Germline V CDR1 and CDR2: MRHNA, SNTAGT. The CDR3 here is CASSRDFNPLYYNEQFF. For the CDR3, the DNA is TGTGCCAGCAGTCGGGACTTCAACCCACTTTACTACAATGAGCAGTTCTTC.

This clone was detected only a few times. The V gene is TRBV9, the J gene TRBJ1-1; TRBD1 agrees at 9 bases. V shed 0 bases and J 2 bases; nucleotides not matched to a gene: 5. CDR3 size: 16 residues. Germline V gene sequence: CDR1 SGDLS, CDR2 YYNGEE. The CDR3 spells CASSVGAGQGNTEAFF. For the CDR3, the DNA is TGTGCCAGCAGCGTAGGGGCGGGACAGGGAAACACTGAAGCTTTCTTT.

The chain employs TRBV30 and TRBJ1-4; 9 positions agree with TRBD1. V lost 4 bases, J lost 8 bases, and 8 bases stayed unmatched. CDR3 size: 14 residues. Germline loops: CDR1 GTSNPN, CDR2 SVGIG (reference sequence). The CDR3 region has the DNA TGTGCCTGGAAACAGGGGGCTAAGTGGGAAAAACTGTTTTTT. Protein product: CAWKQGAKWEKLFF.

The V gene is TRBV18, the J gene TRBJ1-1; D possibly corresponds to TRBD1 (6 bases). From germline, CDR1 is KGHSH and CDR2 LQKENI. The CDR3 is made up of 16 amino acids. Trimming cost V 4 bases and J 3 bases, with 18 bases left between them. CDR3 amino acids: CASSLTGGYGDTEAFF. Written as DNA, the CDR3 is TGTGCCAGCTCACTTACGGGGGGCTACGGAGACACTGAAGCTTTCTTT.

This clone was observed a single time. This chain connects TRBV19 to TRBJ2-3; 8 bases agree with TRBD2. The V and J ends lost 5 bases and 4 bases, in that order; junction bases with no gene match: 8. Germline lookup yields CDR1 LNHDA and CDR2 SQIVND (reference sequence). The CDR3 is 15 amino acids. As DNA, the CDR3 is TGTGCCAGTAGTTTTCAGGCGGGAGGAGCAGATACGCAGTATTTT. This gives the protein CASSFQAGGADTQYF.

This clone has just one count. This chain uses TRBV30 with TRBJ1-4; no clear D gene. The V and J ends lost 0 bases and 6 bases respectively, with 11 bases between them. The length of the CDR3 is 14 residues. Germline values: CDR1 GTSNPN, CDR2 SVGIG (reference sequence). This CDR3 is CAWSVAGLHEKLFF. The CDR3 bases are TGTGCCTGGAGTGTGGCGGGGTTGCATGAAAAACTGTTTTTT.

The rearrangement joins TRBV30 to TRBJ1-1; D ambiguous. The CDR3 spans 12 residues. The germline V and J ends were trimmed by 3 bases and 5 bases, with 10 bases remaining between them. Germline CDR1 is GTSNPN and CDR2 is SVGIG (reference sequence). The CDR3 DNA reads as TGTGCCTGGAGCAGAGGATGGACTGAAGCTTTCTTT. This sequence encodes CAWSRGWTEAFF.

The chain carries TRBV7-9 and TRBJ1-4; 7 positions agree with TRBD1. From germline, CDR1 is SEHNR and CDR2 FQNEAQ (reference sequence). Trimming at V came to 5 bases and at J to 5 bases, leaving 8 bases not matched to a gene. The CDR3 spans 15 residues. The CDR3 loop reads CASSGRDRENEKLFF. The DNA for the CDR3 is TGTGCCAGCAGCGGACGGGACAGAGAGAATGAAAAACTGTTTTTT.

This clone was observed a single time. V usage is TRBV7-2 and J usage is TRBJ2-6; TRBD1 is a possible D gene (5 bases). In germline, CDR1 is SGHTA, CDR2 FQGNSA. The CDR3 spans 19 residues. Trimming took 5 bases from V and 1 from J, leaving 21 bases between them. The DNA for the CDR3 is TGTGCCAGCAGCCACCTGCCCCAGGGAATGGGATCTGGGGCCAACGTCCTGACTTTC. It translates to CASSHLPQGMGSGANVLTF.

CDR3 coding DNA: TGTGCCTGGAGTGTAACTGCCCTGAACACCGGGGAGCTGTTTTTT. The encoded protein is CAWSVTALNTGELFF. This chain links TRBV30 with TRBJ2-2; no firm D call. Germline values: CDR1 GTSNPN, CDR2 SVGIG (reference sequence). The ends were cut back, 0 bases at V and 1 base at J, with 9 bases in the middle. The CDR3 has 15 amino acids.

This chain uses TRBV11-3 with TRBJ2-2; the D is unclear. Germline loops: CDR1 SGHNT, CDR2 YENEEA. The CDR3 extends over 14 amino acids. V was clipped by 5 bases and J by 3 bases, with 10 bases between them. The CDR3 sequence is CASSRPEDTGELFF. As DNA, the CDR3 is TGTGCCAGCAGCCGCCCTGAGGACACCGGGGAGCTGTTTTTT.